The rows below give T cell receptor beta chains drawn from one sample of a study of cytomegalovirus exposure and HLA in healthy donors. The repertoire was sequenced with immunoSEQ multiplex PCR; TCRdb's copy has only in-frame clones and lacks some. The sample lists 150,000 to 200,000 clones, 79% seen once, with approximately 0.73% in the top ten. Sample: PBMCs. The receptors shown here come from a woman aged 40 to 55 in good health and CMV-seronegative. Each CDR3 is given with its conserved first and last residue. Clone size is shown for a subset of rows, as once, few, many or a class of expanded clone.

v_gene	j_gene	abundance	CDR3aa
TRBV7-6	TRBJ2-1	.	CASSLDTSGGHNEQFF
TRBV30	TRBJ1-5	.	CAWSGQPGGPQHF
TRBV5-4	TRBJ1-1	.	CASSLGGITEAFF
TRBV5-5	TRBJ1-1	.	CASSYILNTEAFF
TRBV6-4	TRBJ2-2	.	CASGTSANTGELFF
TRBV4-3	TRBJ2-6	.	CASSELAGVSGANVLTF
TRBV7-3	TRBJ1-3	.	CASSSRGRGSGNTIYF
TRBV29-1	TRBJ1-1	.	CSVEGSAFF
TRBV18	TRBJ1-3	.	CASSPLPQAPYSGNTIYF
TRBV6-5	TRBJ2-5	.	CASSKDRGPETQYF
TRBV27	TRBJ2-4	.	CASSFSVPGQANIQYF
TRBV27	TRBJ2-5	.	CASRSTEGPGTQYF
TRBV7-2	TRBJ2-3	once	CASSSYRGAWSTDTQYF
TRBV11-2	TRBJ2-7	.	CASSLEGPTHLRALYEQYF
TRBV2	TRBJ1-5	.	CASSESQGLVGNQPQHF
TRBV11-2	TRBJ2-5	.	CASSLEGTAQYF